Below, 6 T cell receptor beta chains from the same sample are listed, as sequenced in a study of blood T cell repertoires in COVID-19 (dated by TCRdb to 2018 to 2020). Libraries were prepared through the immunoSEQ multiplex PCR assay. TCRdb obtained this table from immuneACCESS and retained in-frame rearrangements with V and J assigned. These tables miss some clones; where compared with another copy, unresolved V genes account for less than half of the shortfall, and the remainder is unexplained. Present in this sample are some 150,000 clones, just under 85% of which were seen just once. Around 6.5% of the sample is held by the ten biggest clonotypes. The sample comprised PBMCs or T cells enriched from blood (not recorded which). Receptors were obtained from a middle-aged woman who had recovered from COVID-19.

The J gene is TRBJ1-5, the V gene TRBV27; the match to TRBD1 covers 7 bases. The CDR3 has 15 amino acids. Trimming at V came to 4 bases and at J to 3 bases, leaving 6 bases not matched to a gene. Germline loops: CDR1 MNHEY, CDR2 SMNVEV (reference sequence). CDR3 region: CASSSGTAYNQPQHF. The CDR3 DNA reads TGTGCCAGCAGTTCGGGGACAGCTTACAATCAGCCCCAGCATTTT.

The table lists this clone with a count of one. The gene calls are TRBV5-1 and TRBJ2-1; D is perhaps TRBD1 (6 bases). This CDR3 comprises 15 residues. V lost 4 bases to trimming and J lost 9 bases, with 20 bases between them. CDR1 and CDR2 from the germline V gene are SGHRS and YFSETQ. Written as DNA, the CDR3 is TGCGCCAGCAGCCTCCTACAGGGAGATGGCCTTGAGCAGTTCTTC. Translation: CASSLLQGDGLEQFF.

The J gene is TRBJ2-7, the V gene TRBV3-1 (or the pseudogene TRBV3-2); 9 positions agree with TRBD2. This CDR3 contains 15 residues. Per the germline V gene, CDR1 is LGHDT and CDR2 is YNNKEL (reference sequence). V was clipped by 3 bases and J by 7 bases; unmatched bases: 10. The CDR3 DNA reads TGTGCCAGCAGCCAGGCTAGCGGGACCGGTAGGGAGCAGTACTTC. This encodes CASSQASGTGREQYF.

This chain joins TRBV6-4 and TRBJ2-3; 8 bases map to TRBD1. J was trimmed by 6 bases and V by 2 bases; bases with no gene match: 4. CDR3 length equals 14 residues. Per germline, CDR1 MRHNA and CDR2 SNTAGT. CDR3 sequence reads: CASSDEQGADTQYF. In nucleotides, the CDR3 is TGTGCCAGCAGTGACGAGCAGGGGGCGGATACGCAGTATTTT.

V is TRBV19 and J is TRBJ2-1; 11 nucleotides match TRBD2. CDR1 is LNHDA and CDR2 is SQIVND in the germline V gene (reference sequence). The V gene end was trimmed by 6 bases and the J gene end by 1 base; junction bases not matched to a gene: 2. The CDR3 has 15 amino acids. This CDR3 reads CASRRTSGSYNEQFF. The CDR3 DNA sequence: TGTGCCAGTAGGCGGACTAGCGGGTCCTACAATGAGCAGTTCTTC.

This sequence joins TRBV10-2 and TRBJ2-2; 8 bases are a match to TRBD1. The germline gives CDR1 WSHSY, CDR2 SAAADI. The trim removed 3 bases at V and 3 bases at J, leaving 3 bases unmatched. The CDR3 loop spans 15 amino acids. As DNA, the CDR3 is TGCGCCAGCAGTGAAGCAGGGGGCTACACCGGGGAGCTGTTTTTT. It is translated as CASSEAGGYTGELFF.